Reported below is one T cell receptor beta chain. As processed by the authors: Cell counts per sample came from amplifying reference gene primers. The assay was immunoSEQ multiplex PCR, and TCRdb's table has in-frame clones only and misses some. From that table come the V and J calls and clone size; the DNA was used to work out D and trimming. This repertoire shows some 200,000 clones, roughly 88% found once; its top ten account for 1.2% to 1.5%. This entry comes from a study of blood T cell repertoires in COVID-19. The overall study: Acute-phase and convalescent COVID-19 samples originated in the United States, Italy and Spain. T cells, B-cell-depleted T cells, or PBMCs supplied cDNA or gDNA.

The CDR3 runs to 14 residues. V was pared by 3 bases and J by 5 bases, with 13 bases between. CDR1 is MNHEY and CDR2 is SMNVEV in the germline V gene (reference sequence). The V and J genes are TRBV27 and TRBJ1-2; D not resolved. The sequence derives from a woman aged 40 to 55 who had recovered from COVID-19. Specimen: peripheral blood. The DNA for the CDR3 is TGTGCCAGCAGTTTCCTGGGCAGTCCGTATGGCTACACCTTC. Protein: CASSFLGSPYGYTF.